This T cell receptor (beta chain) was profiled in a study of shared clonotypes between healthy human individuals. The table came from immunoSEQ multiplex PCR; TCRdb's copy has only in-frame clones and leaves some out. The table includes 2 million to 2.5 million clones, approximately 95% detected once. CDR1 and CDR2 (germline): SGHAT, FQNNGV. The CDR3 spans 12 residues. V was pared by 2 bases and J by 8 bases, with 7 bases between. This clone was seen only once. The sequence was obtained from a young man in good health. V is TRBV11-2 and J is TRBJ2-1; D gene unclear. Material for sequencing was naive CD4+ T cells sorted from blood. This sample's subset: CD45RA+ positively selected. The CDR3 DNA reads TGTGCCAGCAGCTTACAAGTCGATGAGCAGTTCTTC. The encoded protein is CASSLQVDEQFF. The complete variable domain, with remaining parts taken from reference TRBV11-2 and TRBJ2-1, reads EAGVAQSPRYKIIEKRQSVAFWCNPISGHATLYWYQQILGQGPKLLIQFQNNGVVDDSQLPKDRFSAERLKGVDSTLKIQPAKLEDSAVYLCASSLQVDEQFFGPGTRLTVL.